The sequence of this T cell receptor (beta chain) was determined in a study of CD8+CD57+ T cells in acquired aplastic anemia. Study-level information: Roughly 3.2 ug was the average amount of DNA from sorted CD4+ and CD8+ cells. On average, healthy donors gave approximately 11 million reads for CD4+ cells. Study results and limitations: Significant differences in CD8+ Simpson's diversity were not observed between patients and controls. Around 27 was the count of CD8+ CDR3 sequences that patients shared with controls.

Both TCR beta VDJ combination and CDR3 sequence profiling were carried out. Genomic DNA was the template for this profiling. TCRdb passed the reads through MiXCR, listing each CDR3 protein once. In the table there are about 420,000 distinct CDR3 sequences, roughly 64% of which are singletons. Worth noting for this clonotype: The antigen remains unidentified.

The receptor was isolated from a human donor in good health, serving as a control. Sequences were obtained from sorted CD4+, CD8+, or CD8+CD57+ T cells (not recorded which) from PBMCs.

The CDR3 spells CASSVQFRDQPQHF. CDR3 nucleotides: TGTGCCAGCAGCGTACAGTTTCGTGACCAGCCCCAGCATTTT. The chain employs TRBV6-2 or TRBV6-3 and TRBJ1-5; D ambiguous. The CDR3 loop spans 14 amino acids. The V gene's germline CDR1 is MNHEY and CDR2 SVGEGT. V gave up 6 bases and J gave up 7 bases, with 16 bases separating them.